Listed below are T cell receptor beta chains from one sample, sequenced in a study of cytomegalovirus exposure and HLA in healthy donors. The assay was immunoSEQ multiplex PCR, and TCRdb's table has in-frame clones only and misses some. The table has around 170,000 clones, more than 80% seen once. Sequencing was carried out using PBMCs. These receptors were obtained from a woman in her forties or fifties in good health and CMV-seropositive. Each CDR3 is given with its conserved first and last residue. D genes are given only for firm matches. Clone size is given for some rows only: seen once, a few or many times, or a class if the clone is expanded.

>TRBD2|NA|TRBV5-8|TRBJ2-3
TGTGCCAGCAGCTTGGGCCTAGCGGGGGGGCCAGATACGCAGTATTTT
CASSLGLAGGPDTQYF
>TRBD1|NA|TRBV6-5|TRBJ1-1
TGTGCCAGCAGTTACTCGACAGGGGGCACTGAAGCTTTCTTT
CASSYSTGGTEAFF
>TRBD2|NA|TRBV7-6|TRBJ2-3
TGTGCCAGCAGCTTAGGCGGGGGTGATACAGATACGCAGTATTTT
CASSLGGGDTDTQYF
>NA|NA|TRBV7-6|TRBJ2-3
TGTGCCAGCAGCTTTGAGGCCACAGATACGCAGTATTTT
CASSFEATDTQYF
>TRBD1|NA|TRBV5-6|TRBJ2-1
TGTGCCAGCAGCGATTCCCGGGACAGGGGTTCCAATGAGCAGTTCTTC
CASSDSRDRGSNEQFF
>NA|NA|TRBV5-4|TRBJ2-7
TGTGCCAGCAGCTTGTACGCAGGGGCATCCTACGAGCAGTACTTC
CASSLYAGASYEQYF
>NA|NA|TRBV7-3|TRBJ1-1
TGTGCCAGCAGCTTAGTTCGGGCTGAAGCTTTCTTT
CASSLVRAEAFF
>TRBD2|NA|TRBV2|TRBJ2-3
TGTGCCAGCAGTGAAGCGCTTCGGGGGGCAGATACGCAGTATTTT
CASSEALRGADTQYF
>TRBD1|NA|TRBV11-2|TRBJ1-5
TGTGCCAGCAGCCCGGGGACAGGAGGTGGCAATCAGCCCCAGCATTTT
CASSPGTGGGNQPQHF
>NA|NA|TRBV21-1|TRBJ1-1
TGTGCCAGCAGCAAAGCGCTCCCAGCGGGTCATCGCACTGAAGCTTTCTTT
CASSKALPAGHRTEAFF
>NA|NA|TRBV30|TRBJ2-1
TGTGCCTGGGGAACCGACGGGGGGCCCTACAATGAGCAGTTCTTC
CAWGTDGGPYNEQFF
>NA|NA|TRBV28|TRBJ2-6
TGTGCCAGCACCCTCTCCTCTGGGGCCAACGTCCTGACTTTC
CASTLSSGANVLTF
>NA|NA|TRBV5-4|TRBJ1-2
TGTGCCAGCAGCTTCCTACAGGGACGCTATGGCTACACCTTC
CASSFLQGRYGYTF
>NA|NA|TRBV28|TRBJ1-2
TGTGCCAGCAGTCCCGGGCGGCGGGTGAACTATGGCTACACCTTC
CASSPGRRVNYGYTF
>TRBD1|NA|TRBV28|TRBJ1-1
TGTGCCAGCAGTTTATTGACAGGGGAAGCTTTCTTT
CASSLLTGEAFF
>TRBD1|NA|TRBV7-8|TRBJ2-7
TGTGCCAGCGAAGGACAGGGGAACGAGCAGTACTTC
CASEGQGNEQYF
>TRBD1|NA|TRBV27|TRBJ1-6
TGTGCCAGCCGGGACAGCCAGGGGATTAATTCACCCCTCCACTTT
CASRDSQGINSPLHF
>NA|NA|TRBV25-1|TRBJ1-2
TGTGCCAGCAGTGGTGTGCGGGACTATGGCTACACCTTC
CASSGVRDYGYTF
>NA|NA|TRBV29-1|TRBJ2-2
TGCAGCGCCGAGGAGACCGGGGAGCTGTTTTTT
CSAEETGELFF
>TRBD1|NA|TRBV19|TRBJ1-4
TGTGCCAGTACGGTACAGGGGCTAACATATAATGAAAAACTGTTTTTT
CASTVQGLTYNEKLFF
>TRBD2|NA|TRBV7-9|TRBJ2-7
TGTGCCAGCAGCGGGGGCGGGGGCGGGGGGACCACCTTGGGGGAGCAGTACTTC
CASSGGGGGGTTLGEQYF
>NA|NA|TRBV9|TRBJ1-2
TGTGCCAGCAGCGTGTCGCAGTATGGCTACACCTTC
CASSVSQYGYTF
>NA|NA|TRBV2|TRBJ2-5
TGTGCCAGCAGTGCAATAGCCACCCAAGAGACCCAGTACTTC
CASSAIATQETQYF
>NA|NA|TRBV5-1|TRBJ2-7
TGCGCCAGCAGCGTCCAGGGACACCCCTACGAGCAGTACTTC
CASSVQGHPYEQYF
>NA|few|TRBV5-4|TRBJ1-1
TGTGCCAGCAGCTTTTCAGTCAACACTGAAGCTTTCTTT
CASSFSVNTEAFF
>TRBD2|NA|TRBV7-6|TRBJ2-5
TGTGCCAGCAGCACCGGGGCTAGCGGGGGGCGACAAGAGACCCAGTACTTC
CASSTGASGGRQETQYF
>TRBD1|NA|TRBV15|TRBJ1-5
TGTGCCACCAGCCCAACAGGGGTATATCAGCCCCAGCATTTT
CATSPTGVYQPQHF
>TRBD2|NA|TRBV5-1|TRBJ2-5
TGCGCCAGCAGCTCAACTAGCGGCTCGGGGGAGACCCAGTACTTC
CASSSTSGSGETQYF
>TRBD1|NA|TRBV7-9|TRBJ2-1
TGTTCCAGCAGATATACAGGGGGAGGCGAGGAGCAGTTCTTC
CSSRYTGGGEEQFF
>NA|NA|TRBV19|TRBJ1-1
TGTGCCAGTAGTATACCTCAGGGTGCGGCATCGGGGGGGCGGAGGGGAACTGAAGCTTTCTTT
CASSIPQGAASGGRRGTEAFF